This T cell receptor (beta chain) was obtained from a study of CD8 T cells in ankylosing spondylitis. This clonotype appeared many times. Its cognate antigen is unknown. Findings of the study overall: There were earlier reports of some motif variants in reactive arthritis synovial fluid and blood. The clones that were linked to disease were reported to be significantly enriched in matched synovial fluid samples from ankylosing spondylitis patients.

Generation of TCR beta libraries employed quantitative 5'-RACE incorporating molecular barcodes. TCRdb analysed the 5' RACE reads with MiXCR anew, one entry per CDR3 protein. The sample carries 240,000 or so distinct CDR3 sequences, about 10% recorded once. The sequencing input was blood, either unsorted or a sorted T cell fraction (not recorded which). This TCR derives from a male donor with ankylosing spondylitis or in good health (not recorded which).

The CDR3 spells CASRTNQRDGELFF. The CDR3 DNA follows: TGCGCCAGCAGAACGAACCAGCGGGACGGGGAGCTGTTTTTT. The chain links TRBV5-1 to TRBJ2-2; 7 positions agree with TRBD2. V shed 5 bases and J 7 bases; nucleotides not matched to a gene: 8. The CDR3 spans 14 residues. CDR1 and CDR2 from the germline V gene are SGHRS and YFSETQ.